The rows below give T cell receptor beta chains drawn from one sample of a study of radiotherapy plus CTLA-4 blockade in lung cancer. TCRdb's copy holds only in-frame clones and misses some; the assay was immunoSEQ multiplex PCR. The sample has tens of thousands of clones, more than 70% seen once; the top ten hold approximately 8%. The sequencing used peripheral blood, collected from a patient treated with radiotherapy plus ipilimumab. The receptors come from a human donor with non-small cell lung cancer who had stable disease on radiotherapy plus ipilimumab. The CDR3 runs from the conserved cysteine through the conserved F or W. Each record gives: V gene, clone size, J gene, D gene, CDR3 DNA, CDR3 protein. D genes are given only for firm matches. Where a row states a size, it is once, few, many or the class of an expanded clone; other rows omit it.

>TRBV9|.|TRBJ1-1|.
TGTGCCAGCAGCGTAGAGGTCGGAATGAACACTGAAGCTTTCTTT
CASSVEVGMNTEAFF
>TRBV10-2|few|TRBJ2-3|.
TGCGCCAGCAGCCAAGCGGCGAGTACAGATACGCAGTATTTT
CASSQAASTDTQYF
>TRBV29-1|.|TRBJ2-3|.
TGCAGCGTTGTAAGAATCACAGATACGCAGTATTTT
CSVVRITDTQYF
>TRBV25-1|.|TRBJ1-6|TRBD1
TGTGCCAGCAGTGAGCACGCCGGACAGGGGTTGCGATCACCCCTCCACTTT
CASSEHAGQGLRSPLHF
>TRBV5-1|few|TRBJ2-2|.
TGCGCCAGCAGCCTGGCGTTAAGGACCCTCGCCTTTCCCGGGGAGCTGTTTTTT
CASSLALRTLAFPGELFF
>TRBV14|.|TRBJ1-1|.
TGTGCCAGCACCCGGTGGGATCCCACTGAAGCTTTCTTT
CASTRWDPTEAFF
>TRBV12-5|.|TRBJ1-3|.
TGTGCTAGTGGGTCGGGACTCCTAAACTCTGGAAACACCATATATTTT
CASGSGLLNSGNTIYF
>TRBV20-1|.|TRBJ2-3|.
TGCAGTGCTCCCAAGACAGATACGCAGTATTTT
CSAPKTDTQYF
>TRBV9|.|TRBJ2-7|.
TGTGCCAGCAGCGTAGGCGCAGGAGACTACGAGCAGTACTTC
CASSVGAGDYEQYF
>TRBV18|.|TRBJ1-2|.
TGTGCCAGCTCACCCCAAACAGGGCCCGCTAACTATGGCTACACCTTC
CASSPQTGPANYGYTF
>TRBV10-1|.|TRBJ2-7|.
TGCGCCAGCAGTGGTAGAGACAGGTTCGAGCAGTACTTC
CASSGRDRFEQYF
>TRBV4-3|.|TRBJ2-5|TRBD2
TGCGCCAGCAGCCAAGAGATAACCGGGACTAGCGGGGGCCGAGGGGAGACCCAGTACTTC
CASSQEITGTSGGRGETQYF
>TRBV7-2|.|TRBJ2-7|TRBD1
TGTGCCAGCAGCCCCCATGAGGGGGCGCTTACCGAGCAGTACTTC
CASSPHEGALTEQYF
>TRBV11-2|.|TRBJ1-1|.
TGTGCCAGCAGCCTAAGTGGCACTGAAGCTTTCTTT
CASSLSGTEAFF
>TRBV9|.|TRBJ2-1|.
TGTGCCAGCAGCGTACTCCCGGACAGCTACAATGAGCAGTTCTTC
CASSVLPDSYNEQFF
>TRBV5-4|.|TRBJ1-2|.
TGTGCCACCTCGAAGGGCGCGGACTATGGCTACACCTTC
CATSKGADYGYTF
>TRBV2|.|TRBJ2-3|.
TGTGCCAGCAGTGAAGCGCTTGGCAGGGGCACAGATACGCAGTATTTT
CASSEALGRGTDTQYF
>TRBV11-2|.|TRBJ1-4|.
TGTGCCAGCAGCTTAGGCCCCGGCAGCTTTAATGAAAAACTGTTTTTT
CASSLGPGSFNEKLFF
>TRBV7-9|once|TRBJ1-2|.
TGTGCCAGCAGCTTCAGTGGGGTCCGGGGCTACACCTTC
CASSFSGVRGYTF
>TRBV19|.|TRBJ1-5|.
TGTGCCAGTAGTACCCCCCCGCAGCCCCAGCATTTT
CASSTPPQPQHF
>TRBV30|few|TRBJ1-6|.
TGTGCCTGGAGTGACACGGGGGGGGAGAATTCACCCCTCCACTTT
CAWSDTGGENSPLHF
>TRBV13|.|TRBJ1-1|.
TGTGCCAGCAGCAACTACATCAGGGGAACCAGGTTGAACACTGAAGCTTTCTTT
CASSNYIRGTRLNTEAFF
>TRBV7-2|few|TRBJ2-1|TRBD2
TGTGCCAGCAGGTCGACTAGCGGGTTTTCAAATGAGCAGTTCTTC
CASRSTSGFSNEQFF
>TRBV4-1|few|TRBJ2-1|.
TGCGCCAGCAGCCTTCTCGGGGGGCCACCTTCCTACAATGAGCAGTTCTTC
CASSLLGGPPSYNEQFF
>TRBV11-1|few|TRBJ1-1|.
TGTGCCAGCAGCTTCGGAAGATTGACTGAAGCTTTCTTT
CASSFGRLTEAFF